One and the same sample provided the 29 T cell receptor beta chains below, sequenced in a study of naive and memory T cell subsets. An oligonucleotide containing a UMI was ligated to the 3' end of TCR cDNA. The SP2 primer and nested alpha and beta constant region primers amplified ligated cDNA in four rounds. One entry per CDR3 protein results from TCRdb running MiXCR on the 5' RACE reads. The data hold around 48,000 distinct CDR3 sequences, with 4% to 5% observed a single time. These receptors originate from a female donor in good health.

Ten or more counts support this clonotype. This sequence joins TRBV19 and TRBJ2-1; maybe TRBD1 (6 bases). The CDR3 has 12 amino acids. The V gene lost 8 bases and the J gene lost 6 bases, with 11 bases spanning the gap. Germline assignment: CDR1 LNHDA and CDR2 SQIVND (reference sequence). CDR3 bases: TGTGCCAGTGGCCGGGACACCAATGAGCAGTTCTTC. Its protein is CASGRDTNEQFF. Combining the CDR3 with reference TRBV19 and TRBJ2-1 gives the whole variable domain DGGITQSPKYLFRKEGQNVTLSCEQNLNHDAMYWYRQDPGQGLRLIYYSQIVNDFQKGDIAEGYSVSREKKESFPLTVTSAQKNPTAFYLCASGRDTNEQFFGPGTRLTVL.

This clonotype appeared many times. CDR3 residues: CASSLGQEWEGYEQYF. The CDR3 DNA reads as TGTGCCAGCAGCTTAGGTCAGGAATGGGAAGGCTACGAGCAGTACTTC. The V call is TRBV7-8, the J call TRBJ2-7; D gene ambiguous. This CDR3 comprises 16 residues. Trimming took 1 base from V and 3 from J, leaving 16 bases between them. The germline V gene encodes CDR1 SGHVS and CDR2 FQNEAQ. The whole variable domain, filled in from reference TRBV7-8 and TRBJ2-7, reads GAGVSQSPRYKVAKRGQDVALRCDPISGHVSLFWYQQALGQGPEFLTYFQNEAQLDKSGLPSDRFFAERPEGSVSTLKIQRTQQEDSAVYLCASSLGQEWEGYEQYFGPGTRLTVT.

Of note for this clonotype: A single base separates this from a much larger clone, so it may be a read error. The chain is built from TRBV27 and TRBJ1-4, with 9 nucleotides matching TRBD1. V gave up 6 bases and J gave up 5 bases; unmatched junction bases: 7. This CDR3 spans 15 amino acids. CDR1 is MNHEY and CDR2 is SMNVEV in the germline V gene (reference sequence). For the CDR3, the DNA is TGTGCCAGCAGCCAAGGGACAGGGCGAAATGAAAAACTGTTTTTT. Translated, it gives CASSQGTGRNEKLFF.

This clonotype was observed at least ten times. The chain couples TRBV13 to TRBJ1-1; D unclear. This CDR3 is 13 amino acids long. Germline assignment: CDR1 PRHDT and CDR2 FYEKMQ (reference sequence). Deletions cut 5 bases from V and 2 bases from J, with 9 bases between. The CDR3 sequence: CASSPQYNTEAFF. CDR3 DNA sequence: TGTGCCAGCAGCCCACAATATAACACTGAAGCTTTCTTT.

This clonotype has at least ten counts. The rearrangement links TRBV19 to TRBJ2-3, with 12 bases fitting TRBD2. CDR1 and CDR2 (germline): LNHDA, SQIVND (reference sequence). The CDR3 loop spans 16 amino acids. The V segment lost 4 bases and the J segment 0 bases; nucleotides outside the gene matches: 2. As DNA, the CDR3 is TGTGCCAGTAGTAAACTAGCGGGGGGTAGCACAGATACGCAGTATTTT. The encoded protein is CASSKLAGGSTDTQYF.

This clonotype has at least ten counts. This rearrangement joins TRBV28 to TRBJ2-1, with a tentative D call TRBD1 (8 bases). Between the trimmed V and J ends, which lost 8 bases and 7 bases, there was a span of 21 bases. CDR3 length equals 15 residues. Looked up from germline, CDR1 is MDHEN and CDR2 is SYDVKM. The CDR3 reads CASHKAGQVVNEQFF. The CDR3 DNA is TGTGCCAGCCATAAAGCGGGACAGGTTGTTAATGAGCAGTTCTTC.

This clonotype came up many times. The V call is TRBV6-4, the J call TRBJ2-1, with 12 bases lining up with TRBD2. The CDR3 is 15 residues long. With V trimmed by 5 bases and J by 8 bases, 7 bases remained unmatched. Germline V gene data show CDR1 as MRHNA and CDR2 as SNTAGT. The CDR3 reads CASSISSGRADEQFF. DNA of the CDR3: TGTGCCAGCAGTATATCTAGCGGGAGGGCCGATGAGCAGTTCTTC.

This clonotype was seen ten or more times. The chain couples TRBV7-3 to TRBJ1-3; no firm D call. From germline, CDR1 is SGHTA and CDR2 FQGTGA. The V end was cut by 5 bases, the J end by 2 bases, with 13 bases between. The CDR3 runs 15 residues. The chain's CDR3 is CASSPSGKPGNTIYF. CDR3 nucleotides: TGTGCCAGCAGCCCTTCCGGTAAACCTGGAAACACCATATATTTT.

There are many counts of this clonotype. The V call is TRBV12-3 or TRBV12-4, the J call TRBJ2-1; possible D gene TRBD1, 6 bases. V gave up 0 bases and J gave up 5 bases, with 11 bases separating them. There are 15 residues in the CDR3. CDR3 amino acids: CASSLARGPDNEQFF. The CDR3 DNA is TGTGCCAGCAGTTTAGCCAGGGGCCCCGACAATGAGCAGTTCTTC.

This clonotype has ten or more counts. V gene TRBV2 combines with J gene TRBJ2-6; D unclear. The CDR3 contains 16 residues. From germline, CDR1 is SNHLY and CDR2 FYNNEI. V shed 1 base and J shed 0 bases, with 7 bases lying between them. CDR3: CASSEVDGSGANVLTF. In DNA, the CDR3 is TGTGCCAGCAGTGAAGTTGACGGCTCTGGGGCCAACGTCCTGACTTTC. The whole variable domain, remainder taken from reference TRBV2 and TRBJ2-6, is EPEVTQTPSHQVTQMGQEVILRCVPISNHLYFYWYRQILGQKVEFLVSFYNNEISEKSEIFDDQFSVERPDGSNFTLKIRSTKLEDSAMYFCASSEVDGSGANVLTFGAGSRLTVL.

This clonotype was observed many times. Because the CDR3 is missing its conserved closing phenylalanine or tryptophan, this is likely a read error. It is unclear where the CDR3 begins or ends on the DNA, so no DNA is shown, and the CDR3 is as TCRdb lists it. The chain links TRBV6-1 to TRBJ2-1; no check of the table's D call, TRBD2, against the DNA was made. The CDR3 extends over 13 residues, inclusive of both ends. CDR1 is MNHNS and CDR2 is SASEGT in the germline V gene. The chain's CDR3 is CASSGGTSGRGVI.

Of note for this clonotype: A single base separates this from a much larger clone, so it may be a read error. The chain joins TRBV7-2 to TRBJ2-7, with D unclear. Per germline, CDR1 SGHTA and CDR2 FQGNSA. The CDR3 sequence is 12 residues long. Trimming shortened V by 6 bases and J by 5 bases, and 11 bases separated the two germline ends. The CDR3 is CASSRPPHEQYF. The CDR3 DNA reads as TGTGCCAGCAGTCGTCCCCCTCACGAGCAGTACTTC.

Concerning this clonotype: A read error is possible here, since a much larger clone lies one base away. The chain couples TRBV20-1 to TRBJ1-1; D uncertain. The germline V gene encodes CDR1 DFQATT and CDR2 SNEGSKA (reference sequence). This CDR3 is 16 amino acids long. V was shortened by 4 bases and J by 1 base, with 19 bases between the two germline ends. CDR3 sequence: CSANGGQVLRNTEAFF. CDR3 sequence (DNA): TGCAGTGCTAATGGCGGGCAGGTCCTCAGGAACACTGAAGCTTTCTTT.

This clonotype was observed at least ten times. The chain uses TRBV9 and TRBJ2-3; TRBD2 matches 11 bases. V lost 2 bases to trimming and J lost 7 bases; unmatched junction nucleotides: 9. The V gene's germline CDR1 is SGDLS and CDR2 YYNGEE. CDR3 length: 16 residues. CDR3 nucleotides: TGTGCCAGCAGCGTCTTTAGCGGGAGGGCCGTAAATACGCAGTATTTT. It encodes CASSVFSGRAVNTQYF.

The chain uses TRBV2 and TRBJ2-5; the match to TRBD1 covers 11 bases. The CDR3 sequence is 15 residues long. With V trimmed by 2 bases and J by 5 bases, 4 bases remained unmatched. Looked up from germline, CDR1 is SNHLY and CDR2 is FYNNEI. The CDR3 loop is CASSENGQGAETQYF. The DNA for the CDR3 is TGTGCCAGCAGTGAAAACGGACAGGGGGCTGAGACCCAGTACTTC.

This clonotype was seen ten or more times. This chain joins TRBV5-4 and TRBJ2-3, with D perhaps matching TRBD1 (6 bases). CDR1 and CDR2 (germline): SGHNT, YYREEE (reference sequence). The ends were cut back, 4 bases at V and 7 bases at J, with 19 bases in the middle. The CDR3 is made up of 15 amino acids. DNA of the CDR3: TGTGCCAGCAGCGTTGCAGGGGAAGTCGGTCATACGCAGTATTTT. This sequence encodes CASSVAGEVGHTQYF.

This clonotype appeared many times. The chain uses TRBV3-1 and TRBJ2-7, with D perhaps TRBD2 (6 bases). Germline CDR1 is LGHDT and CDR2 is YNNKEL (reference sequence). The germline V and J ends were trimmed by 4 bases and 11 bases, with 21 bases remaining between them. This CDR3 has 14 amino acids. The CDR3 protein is CASSPGTAIRREYF. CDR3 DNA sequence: TGTGCCAGCAGCCCCGGGACTGCCATTCGGAGGGAGTACTTC.

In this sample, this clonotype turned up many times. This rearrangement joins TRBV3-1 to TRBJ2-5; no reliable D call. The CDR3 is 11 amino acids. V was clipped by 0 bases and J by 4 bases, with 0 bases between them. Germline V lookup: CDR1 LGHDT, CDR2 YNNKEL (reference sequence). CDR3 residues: CASSQEETQYF. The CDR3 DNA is TGTGCCAGCAGCCAAGAAGAGACCCAGTACTTC.

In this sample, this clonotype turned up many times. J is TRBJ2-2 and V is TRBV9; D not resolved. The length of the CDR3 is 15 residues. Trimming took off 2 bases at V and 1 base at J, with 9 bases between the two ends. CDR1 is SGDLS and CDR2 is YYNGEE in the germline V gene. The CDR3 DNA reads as TGTGCCAGCAGCGTCTTAGTACAGAACACCGGGGAGCTGTTTTTT. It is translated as CASSVLVQNTGELFF.

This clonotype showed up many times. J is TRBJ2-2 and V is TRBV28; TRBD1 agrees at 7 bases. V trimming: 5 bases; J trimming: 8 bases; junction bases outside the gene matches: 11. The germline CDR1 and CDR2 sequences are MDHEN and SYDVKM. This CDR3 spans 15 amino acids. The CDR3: CASSRPGQKMGELFF. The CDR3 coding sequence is TGTGCCAGCAGTCGACCGGGACAGAAGATGGGGGAGCTGTTTTTT.

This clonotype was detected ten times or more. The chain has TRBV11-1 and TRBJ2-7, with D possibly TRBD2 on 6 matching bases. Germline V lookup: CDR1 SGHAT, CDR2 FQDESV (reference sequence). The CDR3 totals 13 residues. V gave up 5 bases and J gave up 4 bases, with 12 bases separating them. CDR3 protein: CASSRGTSYEQYF. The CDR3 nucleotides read TGTGCCAGCAGCCGAGGGACTTCTTACGAGCAGTACTTC.

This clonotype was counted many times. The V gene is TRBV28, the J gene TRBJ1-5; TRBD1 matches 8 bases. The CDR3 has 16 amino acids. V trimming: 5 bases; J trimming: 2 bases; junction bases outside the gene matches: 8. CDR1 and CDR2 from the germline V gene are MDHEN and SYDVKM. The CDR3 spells CASSPWTGMGNQPQHF. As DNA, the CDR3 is TGTGCCAGCAGTCCCTGGACAGGGATGGGCAATCAGCCCCAGCATTTT.

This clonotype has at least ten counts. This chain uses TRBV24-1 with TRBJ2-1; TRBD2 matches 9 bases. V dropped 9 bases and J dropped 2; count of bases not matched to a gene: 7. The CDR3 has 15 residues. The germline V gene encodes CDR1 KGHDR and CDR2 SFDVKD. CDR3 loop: CATAEASGTYNEQFF. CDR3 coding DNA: TGTGCCACCGCCGAGGCTAGCGGGACCTACAATGAGCAGTTCTTC.

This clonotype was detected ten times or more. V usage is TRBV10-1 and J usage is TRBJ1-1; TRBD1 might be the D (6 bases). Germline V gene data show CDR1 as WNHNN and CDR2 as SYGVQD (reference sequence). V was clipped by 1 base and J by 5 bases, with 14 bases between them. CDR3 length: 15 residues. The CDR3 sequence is CASSELQGYGTEAFF. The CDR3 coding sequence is TGCGCCAGCAGTGAGTTGCAGGGGTACGGGACTGAAGCTTTCTTT.

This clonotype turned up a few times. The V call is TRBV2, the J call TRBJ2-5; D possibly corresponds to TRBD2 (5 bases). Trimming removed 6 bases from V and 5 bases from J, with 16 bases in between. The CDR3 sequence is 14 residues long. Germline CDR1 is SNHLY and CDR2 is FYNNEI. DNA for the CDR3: TGTGCCAGCAGGAGGGAGTATGTTTTGGAGACCCAGTACTTC. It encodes CASRREYVLETQYF.

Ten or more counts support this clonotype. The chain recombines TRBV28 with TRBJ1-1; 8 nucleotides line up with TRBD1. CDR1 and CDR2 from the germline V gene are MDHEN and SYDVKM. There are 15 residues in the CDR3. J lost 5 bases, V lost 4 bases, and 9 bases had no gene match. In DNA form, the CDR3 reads TGTGCCAGCAGTTCCCTACGGACAGGGAGGACTGAAGCTTTCTTT. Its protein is CASSSLRTGRTEAFF.

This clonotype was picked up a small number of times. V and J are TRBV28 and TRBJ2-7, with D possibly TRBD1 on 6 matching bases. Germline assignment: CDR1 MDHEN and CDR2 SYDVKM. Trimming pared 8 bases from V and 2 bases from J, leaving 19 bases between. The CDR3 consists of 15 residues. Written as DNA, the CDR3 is TGTGCCAGCCATCCCTCAAACAGGGTTACCTACGAGCAGTACTTC. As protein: CASHPSNRVTYEQYF. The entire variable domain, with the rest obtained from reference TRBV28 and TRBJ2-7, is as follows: DVKVTQSSRYLVKRTGEKVFLECVQDMDHENMFWYRQDPGLGLRLIYFSYDVKMKEKGDIPEGYSVSREKKERFSLILESASTNQTSMYLCASHPSNRVTYEQYFGPGTRLTVT.

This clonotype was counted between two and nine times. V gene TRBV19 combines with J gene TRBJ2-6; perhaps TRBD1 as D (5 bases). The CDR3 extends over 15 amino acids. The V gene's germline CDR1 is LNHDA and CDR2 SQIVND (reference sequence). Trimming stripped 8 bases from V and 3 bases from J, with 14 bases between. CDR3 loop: CASRQPISGANVLTF. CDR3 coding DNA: TGTGCCAGTCGACAGCCCATTAGTGGGGCCAACGTCCTGACTTTC. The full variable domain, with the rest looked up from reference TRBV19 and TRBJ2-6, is DGGITQSPKYLFRKEGQNVTLSCEQNLNHDAMYWYRQDPGQGLRLIYYSQIVNDFQKGDIAEGYSVSREKKESFPLTVTSAQKNPTAFYLCASRQPISGANVLTFGAGSRLTVL.

The CDR3 sequence is CSVRRRMGELRDTQYF. CDR3 in DNA: TGCAGCGTCCGACGAAGGATGGGGGAACTAAGGGATACGCAGTATTTT. This rearrangement joins TRBV29-1 to TRBJ2-3, with D perhaps given as TRBD1 or TRBD2 (5 bases each). Trimming removed 6 bases at V and 6 bases at J, with 25 bases between. The CDR3 extends over 16 amino acids. CDR1 is SQVTM and CDR2 is ANQGSEA in the germline V gene.